Sequencing of this TCR beta chain was carried out in a study of PD-L1 blockade in urothelial cancer. Across the whole study: Beginning in about 2014, patients received atezolizumab, given as 1,200 mg intravenously every 3 weeks.

The length of the CDR3 is 15 residues. Trimming took 6 bases from V and 4 from J; bases not matched to a gene: 9. Germline CDR1 reads LNHDA; CDR2 reads SQIVND (reference sequence). Repertoires were generated with immunoSEQ multiplex PCR, while TCRdb's copy carries only in-frame clones and drops some. The sample lists fewer than 100,000 clones; approximately 80% were seen once. As to time point: pretreatment peripheral blood. Sequenced material: PBMCs, taken around atezolizumab (anti-PD-L1) treatment. This TCR was sampled from a man between 40 and 49 years old with urothelial cancer. V gene TRBV19 combines with J gene TRBJ2-5; 9 nucleotides line up with TRBD1. The CDR3 loop is CASRGTGTGIETQYF. The CDR3 DNA reads as TGTGCCAGTAGGGGCACGGGGACAGGGATAGAGACCCAGTACTTC. The entire variable domain, with the rest obtained from reference TRBV19 and TRBJ2-5, is as follows: DGGITQSPKYLFRKEGQNVTLSCEQNLNHDAMYWYRQDPGQGLRLIYYSQIVNDFQKGDIAEGYSVSREKKESFPLTVTSAQKNPTAFYLCASRGTGTGIETQYFGPGTRLLVL.